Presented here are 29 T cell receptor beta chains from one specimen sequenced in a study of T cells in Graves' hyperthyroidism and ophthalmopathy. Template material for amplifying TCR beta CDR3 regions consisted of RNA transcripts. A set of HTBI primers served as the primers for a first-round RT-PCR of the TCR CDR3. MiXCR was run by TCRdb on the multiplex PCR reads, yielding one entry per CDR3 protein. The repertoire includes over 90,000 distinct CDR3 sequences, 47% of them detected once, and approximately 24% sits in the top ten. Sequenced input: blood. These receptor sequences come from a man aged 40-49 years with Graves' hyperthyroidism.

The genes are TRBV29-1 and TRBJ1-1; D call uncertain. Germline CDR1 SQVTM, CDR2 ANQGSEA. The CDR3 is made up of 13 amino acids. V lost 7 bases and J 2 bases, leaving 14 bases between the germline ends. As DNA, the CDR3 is TGCAGCGGACACCCACATGGAAACACTGAAGCTTTCTTT. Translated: CSGHPHGNTEAFF.

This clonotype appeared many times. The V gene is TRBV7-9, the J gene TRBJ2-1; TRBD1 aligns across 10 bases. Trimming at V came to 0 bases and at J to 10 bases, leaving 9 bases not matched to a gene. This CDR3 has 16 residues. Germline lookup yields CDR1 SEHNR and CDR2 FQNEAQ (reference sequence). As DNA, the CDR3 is TGTGCCAGCAGCTTAGCGCGTGACAGGGGGCAAGAAGAGCAGTTCTTC. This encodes CASSLARDRGQEEQFF.

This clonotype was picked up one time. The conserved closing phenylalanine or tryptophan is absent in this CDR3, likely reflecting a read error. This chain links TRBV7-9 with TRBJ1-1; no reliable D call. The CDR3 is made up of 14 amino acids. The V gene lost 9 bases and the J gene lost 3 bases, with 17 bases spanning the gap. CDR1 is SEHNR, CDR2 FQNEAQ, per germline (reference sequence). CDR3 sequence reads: CARPQARQDTEAFL. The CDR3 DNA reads TGTGCCAGGCCTCAGGCGCGCCAGGACACTGAAGCTTTCTTA.

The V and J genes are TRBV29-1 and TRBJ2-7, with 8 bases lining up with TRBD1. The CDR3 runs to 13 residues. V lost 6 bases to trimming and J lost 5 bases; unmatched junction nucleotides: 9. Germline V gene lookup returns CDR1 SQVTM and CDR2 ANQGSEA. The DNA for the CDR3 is TGCAGCGTGCCCGGACAGGGAATCCACGAGCAGTACTTC. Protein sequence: CSVPGQGIHEQYF.

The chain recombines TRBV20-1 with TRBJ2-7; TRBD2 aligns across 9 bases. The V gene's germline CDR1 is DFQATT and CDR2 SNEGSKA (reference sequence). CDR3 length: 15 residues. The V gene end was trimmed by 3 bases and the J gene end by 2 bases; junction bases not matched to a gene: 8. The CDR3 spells CSARGVSGSPYEQYF. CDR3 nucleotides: TGCAGTGCTAGGGGGGTTAGCGGGAGCCCCTACGAGCAGTACTTC.

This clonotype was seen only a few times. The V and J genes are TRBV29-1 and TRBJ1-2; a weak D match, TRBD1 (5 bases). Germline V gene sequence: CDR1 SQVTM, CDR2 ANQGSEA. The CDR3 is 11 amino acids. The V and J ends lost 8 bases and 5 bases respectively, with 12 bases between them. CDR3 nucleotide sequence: TGCAGCCCAGGGACGGAATATGGCTACACCTTC. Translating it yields CSPGTEYGYTF.

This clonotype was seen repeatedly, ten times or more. The CDR3 sequence is CASSLTGTARETQYF. The CDR3 coding sequence is TGTGCCAGCAGCCTGACAGGGACGGCGAGGGAGACCCAGTACTTC. The rearrangement links TRBV6-1 to TRBJ2-5; 7 nucleotides align to TRBD1. This CDR3 contains 15 residues. V dropped 6 bases and J dropped 5; count of bases not matched to a gene: 12. CDR1 is MNHNS and CDR2 is SASEGT in the germline V gene.

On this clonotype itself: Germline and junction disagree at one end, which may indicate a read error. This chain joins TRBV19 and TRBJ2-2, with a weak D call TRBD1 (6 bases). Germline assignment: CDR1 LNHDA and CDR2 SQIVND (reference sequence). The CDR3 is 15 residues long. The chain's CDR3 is CASSIGQVIIGVLFF. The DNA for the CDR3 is TGTGCCAGTAGTATAGGACAGGTCATTATCGGGGTGCTGTTTTTT. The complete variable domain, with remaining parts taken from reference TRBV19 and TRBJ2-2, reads DGGITQSPKYLFRKEGQNVTLSCEQNLNHDAMYWYRQDPGQGLRLIYYSQIVNDFQKGDIAEGYSVSREKKESFPLTVTSAQKNPTAFYLCASSIGQVIIGVLFFGEGSRLTVL.

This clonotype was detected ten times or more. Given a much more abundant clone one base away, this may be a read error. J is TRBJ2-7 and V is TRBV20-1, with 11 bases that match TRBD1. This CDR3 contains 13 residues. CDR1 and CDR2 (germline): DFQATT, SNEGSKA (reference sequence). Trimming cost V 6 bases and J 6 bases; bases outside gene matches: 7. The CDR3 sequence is CSAAGQGVPEQYF. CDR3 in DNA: TGCAGTGCGGCGGGACAGGGGGTTCCCGAGCAGTACTTC.

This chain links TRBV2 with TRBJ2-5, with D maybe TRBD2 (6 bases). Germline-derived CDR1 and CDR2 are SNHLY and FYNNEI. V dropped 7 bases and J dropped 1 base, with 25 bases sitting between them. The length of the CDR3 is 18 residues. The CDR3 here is CASIPRGRWGIVQETQYF. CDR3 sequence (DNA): TGTGCCAGCATTCCGCGGGGCAGATGGGGGATCGTCCAAGAGACCCAGTACTTC.

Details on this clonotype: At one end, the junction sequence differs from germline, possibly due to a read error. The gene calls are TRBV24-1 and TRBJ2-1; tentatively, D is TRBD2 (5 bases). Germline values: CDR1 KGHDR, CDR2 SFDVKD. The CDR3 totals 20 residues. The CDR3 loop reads CAASDAQRSSGDSSYDEQFF. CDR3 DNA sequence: TGTGCCGCCAGTGATGCCCAGCGGAGTTCCGGAGATTCTTCCTACGATGAGCAGTTCTTC.

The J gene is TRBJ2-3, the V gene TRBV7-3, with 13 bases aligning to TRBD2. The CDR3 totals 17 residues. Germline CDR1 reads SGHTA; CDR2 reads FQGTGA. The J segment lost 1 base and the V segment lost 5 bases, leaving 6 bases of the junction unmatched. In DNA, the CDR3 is TGTGCCAGCAGCGGGAGAACTAGCGGGAGGGGCACAGATACGCAGTATTTT. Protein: CASSGRTSGRGTDTQYF.

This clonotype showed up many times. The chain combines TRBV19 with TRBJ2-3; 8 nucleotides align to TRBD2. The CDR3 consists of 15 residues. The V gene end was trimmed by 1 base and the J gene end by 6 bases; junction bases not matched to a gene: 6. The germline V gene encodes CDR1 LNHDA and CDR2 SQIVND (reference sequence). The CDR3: CASSIGGGKTDTQYF. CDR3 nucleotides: TGTGCCAGTAGTATAGGCGGGGGGAAAACCGATACGCAGTATTTT.

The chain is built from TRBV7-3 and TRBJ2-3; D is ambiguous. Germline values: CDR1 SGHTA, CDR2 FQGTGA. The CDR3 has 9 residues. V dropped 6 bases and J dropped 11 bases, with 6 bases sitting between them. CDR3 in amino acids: CASSLLQYF. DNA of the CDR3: TGTGCCAGCAGTCTACTGCAGTATTTT.

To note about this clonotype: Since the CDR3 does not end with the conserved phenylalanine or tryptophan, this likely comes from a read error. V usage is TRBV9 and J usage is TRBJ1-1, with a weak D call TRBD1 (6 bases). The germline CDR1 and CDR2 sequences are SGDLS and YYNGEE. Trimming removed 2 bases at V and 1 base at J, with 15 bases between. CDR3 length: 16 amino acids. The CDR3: CASSVDSQITNTEAFL. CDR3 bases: TGTGCCAGCAGCGTGGACAGTCAAATAACGAACACTGAAGCTTTCCTT.

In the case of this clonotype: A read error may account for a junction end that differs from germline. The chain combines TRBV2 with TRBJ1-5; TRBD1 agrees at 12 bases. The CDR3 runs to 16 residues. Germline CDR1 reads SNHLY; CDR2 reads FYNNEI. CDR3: CASSVVTGTGGTPQYF. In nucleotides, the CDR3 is TGTGCCAGCAGTGTTGTAACCGGGACAGGGGGCACGCCCCAGTATTTC.

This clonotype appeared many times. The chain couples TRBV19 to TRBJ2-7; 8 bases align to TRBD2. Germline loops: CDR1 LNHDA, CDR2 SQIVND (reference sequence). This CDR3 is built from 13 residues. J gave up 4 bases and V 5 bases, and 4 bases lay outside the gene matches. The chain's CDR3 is CASSETSVYEQYF. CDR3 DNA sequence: TGTGCCAGTAGTGAGACTAGCGTGTACGAGCAGTACTTC. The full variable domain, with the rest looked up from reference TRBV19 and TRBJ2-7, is DGGITQSPKYLFRKEGQNVTLSCEQNLNHDAMYWYRQDPGQGLRLIYYSQIVNDFQKGDIAEGYSVSREKKESFPLTVTSAQKNPTAFYLCASSETSVYEQYFGPGTRLTVT.

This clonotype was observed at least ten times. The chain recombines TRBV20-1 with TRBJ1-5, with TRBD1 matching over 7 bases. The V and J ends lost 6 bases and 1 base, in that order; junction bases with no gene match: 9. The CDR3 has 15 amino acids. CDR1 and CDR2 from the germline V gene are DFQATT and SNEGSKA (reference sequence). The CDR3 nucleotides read TGCAGTGCCGGGACAGTCCAGGGGAGCAATCAGCCCCAGCATTTT. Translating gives CSAGTVQGSNQPQHF.

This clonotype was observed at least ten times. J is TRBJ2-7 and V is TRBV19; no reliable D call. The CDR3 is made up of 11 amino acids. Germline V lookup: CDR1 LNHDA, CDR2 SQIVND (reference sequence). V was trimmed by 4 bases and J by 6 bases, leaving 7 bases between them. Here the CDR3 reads CASSTTREQYF. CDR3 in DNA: TGTGCCAGTAGTACCACCCGCGAGCAGTACTTC.

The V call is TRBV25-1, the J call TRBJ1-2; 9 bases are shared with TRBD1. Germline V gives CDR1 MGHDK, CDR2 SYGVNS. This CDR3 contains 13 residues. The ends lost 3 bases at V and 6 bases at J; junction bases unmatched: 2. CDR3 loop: CASSDDRGDGYTF. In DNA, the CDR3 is TGTGCCAGCAGTGACGACAGGGGGGATGGCTACACCTTC.

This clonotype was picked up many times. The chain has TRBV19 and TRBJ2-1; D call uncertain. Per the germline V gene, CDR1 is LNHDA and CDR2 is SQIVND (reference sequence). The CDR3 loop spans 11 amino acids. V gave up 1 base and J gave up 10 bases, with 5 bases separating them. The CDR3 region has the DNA TGTGCCAGTAGTATAGTTGGAGAGCAGTTCTTC. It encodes CASSIVGEQFF.

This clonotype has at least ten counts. CDR3 coding DNA: TGTGCCAGCAGCCCCAAATGGGAGTTTAACTATGGCTACACCTTC. It yields the protein CASSPKWEFNYGYTF. The rearrangement joins TRBV5-5 to TRBJ1-2; D gene unclear. This CDR3 spans 15 amino acids. The V and J ends lost 4 bases and 1 base respectively, with 14 bases between them. Germline V lookup: CDR1 SGHKS, CDR2 YYEKEE (reference sequence).

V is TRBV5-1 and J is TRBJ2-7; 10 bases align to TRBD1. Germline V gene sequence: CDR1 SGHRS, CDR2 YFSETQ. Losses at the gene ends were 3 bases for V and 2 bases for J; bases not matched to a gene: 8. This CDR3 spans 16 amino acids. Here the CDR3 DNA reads TGCGCCAGCAGCTCAGGGACAGGGGACGGACCCTACGAGCAGTACTTC. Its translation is CASSSGTGDGPYEQYF.

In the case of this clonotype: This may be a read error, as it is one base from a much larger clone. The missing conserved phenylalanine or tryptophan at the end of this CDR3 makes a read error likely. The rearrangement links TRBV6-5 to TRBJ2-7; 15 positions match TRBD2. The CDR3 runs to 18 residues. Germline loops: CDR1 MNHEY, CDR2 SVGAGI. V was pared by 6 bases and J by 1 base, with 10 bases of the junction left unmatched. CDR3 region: CASRGGPGLAGGSYEQYL. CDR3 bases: TGTGCCAGCAGAGGCGGGCCTGGACTAGCGGGAGGGTCCTACGAGCAGTACCTC.

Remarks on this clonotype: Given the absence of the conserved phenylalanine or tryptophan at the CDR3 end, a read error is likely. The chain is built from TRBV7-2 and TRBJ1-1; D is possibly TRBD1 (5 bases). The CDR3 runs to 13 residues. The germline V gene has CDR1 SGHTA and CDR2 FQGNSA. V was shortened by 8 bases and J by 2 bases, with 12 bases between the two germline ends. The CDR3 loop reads CASGDGANTEAFL. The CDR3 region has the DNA TGTGCCAGCGGGGACGGAGCAAACACTGAAGCTTTCCTT.

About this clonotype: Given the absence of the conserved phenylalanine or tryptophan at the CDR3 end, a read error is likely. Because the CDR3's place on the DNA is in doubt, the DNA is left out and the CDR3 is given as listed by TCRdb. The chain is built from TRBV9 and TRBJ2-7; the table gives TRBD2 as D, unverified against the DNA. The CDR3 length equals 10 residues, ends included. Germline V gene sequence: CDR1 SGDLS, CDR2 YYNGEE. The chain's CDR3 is CASRRKGRDS.

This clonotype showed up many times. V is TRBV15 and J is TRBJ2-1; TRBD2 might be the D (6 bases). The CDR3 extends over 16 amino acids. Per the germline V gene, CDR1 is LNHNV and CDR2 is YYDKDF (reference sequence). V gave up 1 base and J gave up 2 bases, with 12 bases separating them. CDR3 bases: TGTGCCACCAGCAGAGCGCGGGACTGGACCTACAATGAGCAGTTCTTC. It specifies CATSRARDWTYNEQFF.

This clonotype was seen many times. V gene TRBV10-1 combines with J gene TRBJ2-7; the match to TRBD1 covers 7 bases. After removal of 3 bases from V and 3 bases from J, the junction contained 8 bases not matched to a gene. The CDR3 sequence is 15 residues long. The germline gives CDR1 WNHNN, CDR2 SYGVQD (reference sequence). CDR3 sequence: CASSDGTEVNYEQYF. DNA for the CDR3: TGCGCCAGCAGTGATGGGACAGAGGTTAACTACGAGCAGTACTTC.

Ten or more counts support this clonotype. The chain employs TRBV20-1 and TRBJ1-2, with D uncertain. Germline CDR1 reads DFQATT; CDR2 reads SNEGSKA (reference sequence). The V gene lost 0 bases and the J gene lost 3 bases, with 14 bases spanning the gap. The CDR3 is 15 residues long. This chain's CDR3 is CSARDSLSLDYGYTF. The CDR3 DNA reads TGCAGTGCTAGAGATTCCCTATCCCTCGACTATGGCTACACCTTC.